This record covers a single TCR beta chain. This record belongs to a study of T cells in Graves' hyperthyroidism and ophthalmopathy. Researchers took RNA transcripts and amplified the TCR beta CDR3 regions from them. HTBI primers drove first-round RT-PCR of the TCR CDR3. MiXCR was run by TCRdb on the multiplex PCR reads, yielding one entry per CDR3 protein. The table lists about 720,000 distinct CDR3 sequences, roughly 15% of them singletons. V gave up 6 bases and J gave up 4 bases, with 15 bases separating them. Germline V lookup: CDR1 LNHDA, CDR2 SQIVND (reference sequence). The CDR3 consists of 14 residues.

The sample was blood. This receptor was taken from a man aged 18 to 35 with Graves' hyperthyroidism. The rearrangement uses TRBV19 and TRBJ1-2, with D tentatively TRBD1 (6 bases). The CDR3 DNA sequence: TGTGCCAGTAGCCCCCGGGACACGACCTATGGCTACACCTTC. Encoded protein: CASSPRDTTYGYTF. Drawing the rest from reference TRBV19 and TRBJ1-2, the complete variable domain is DGGITQSPKYLFRKEGQNVTLSCEQNLNHDAMYWYRQDPGQGLRLIYYSQIVNDFQKGDIAEGYSVSREKKESFPLTVTSAQKNPTAFYLCASSPRDTTYGYTFGSGTRLTVV.